Below, 22 T cell receptor beta chains from the same sample are listed, as sequenced in a study of T cells of healthy individuals. TCRdb reanalysed the 5' RACE reads using MiXCR and keeps one entry per CDR3 protein. The sample has about 100,000 distinct CDR3 sequences, 17% seen once; the top ten hold over 5%. The receptors originated from a human donor in good health.

This clonotype was picked up many times. The chain links TRBV7-2 to TRBJ1-2; D call uncertain. CDR1 and CDR2 from the germline V gene are SGHTA and FQGNSA. This CDR3 has 12 residues. Between the trimmed V and J ends, which lost 1 base and 8 bases, there was a span of 8 bases. CDR3 DNA sequence: TGTGCCAGCAGCTTAGGTGGAGAGGGCTACACCTTC. Its protein is CASSLGGEGYTF.

This rearrangement joins TRBV4-2 to TRBJ2-7, with 11 bases fitting TRBD2. CDR3 length equals 16 residues. The J segment lost 2 bases and the V segment lost 5 bases, leaving 8 bases of the junction unmatched. Looked up from germline, CDR1 is LGHNA and CDR2 is YNFKEQ. CDR3 residues: CASSGRTSGSPYEQYF. CDR3 sequence (DNA): TGTGCCAGCAGCGGGCGGACTAGCGGGTCCCCCTACGAGCAGTACTTC.

The chain is built from TRBV20-1 and TRBJ2-1; 14 bases line up with TRBD2. J was trimmed by 3 bases and V by 5 bases; bases with no gene match: 9. Germline V gene lookup returns CDR1 DFQATT and CDR2 SNEGSKA (reference sequence). This CDR3 is built from 17 residues. The CDR3 DNA reads as TGCAGTGCTCGACCGACTAGCGGGAGGGCCTTCTACAATGAGCAGTTCTTC. It codes for CSARPTSGRAFYNEQFF.

The V gene is TRBV7-2, the J gene TRBJ2-3, with D possibly matching TRBD2 (5 bases). Deletions cut 1 base from V and 5 bases from J, with 16 bases between. This CDR3 is built from 16 residues. The germline gives CDR1 SGHTA, CDR2 FQGNSA. The CDR3 DNA reads as TGTGCCAGCAGCTTAGACAGCGGAGCACTTTTAGATACGCAGTATTTT. Amino acids: CASSLDSGALLDTQYF.

This clonotype appeared many times. V and J are TRBV29-1 and TRBJ2-5; 9 nucleotides agree with TRBD2. The CDR3 is made up of 15 amino acids. The trim removed 7 bases at V and 2 bases at J, leaving 11 bases unmatched. The germline V gene encodes CDR1 SQVTM and CDR2 ANQGSEA. The CDR3 reads CSGRTGTSQQETQYF. CDR3 in DNA: TGCAGCGGGAGAACCGGGACTAGCCAACAAGAGACCCAGTACTTC.

About this clonotype itself: This may stem from a read error, because a much larger clone lies one nucleotide away. The V call is TRBV28, the J call TRBJ1-2, with 8 bases matching TRBD1. The CDR3 totals 13 residues. J was trimmed by 4 bases and V by 8 bases; bases with no gene match: 6. Germline-derived CDR1 and CDR2 are MDHEN and SYDVKM. This CDR3 is CASLPGQGYGYTF. The CDR3 coding sequence is TGTGCCAGCCTACCTGGACAGGGCTATGGCTACACCTTC.

This clonotype appeared many times. The chain couples TRBV30 to TRBJ1-2, with no clear D. CDR1 and CDR2 (germline): GTSNPN, SVGIG (reference sequence). This CDR3 is 11 amino acids long. V lost 2 bases and J lost 8, with 9 bases in between. CDR3 loop: CAWSPPRGYTF. The CDR3 nucleotides read TGTGCCTGGAGTCCCCCGCGAGGCTACACCTTC.

The J gene is TRBJ2-1, the V gene TRBV5-1; the match to TRBD1 covers 8 bases. This CDR3 comprises 13 residues. The V segment lost 4 bases and the J segment 5 bases; nucleotides outside the gene matches: 2. CDR1 and CDR2 (germline): SGHRS, YFSETQ. The CDR3 protein is CASSRTGNNEQFF. The CDR3 DNA reads as TGCGCCAGCAGCCGGACAGGGAACAATGAGCAGTTCTTC.

This clonotype was recorded at least ten times. V is TRBV27 and J is TRBJ1-1; D possibly corresponds to TRBD1 (6 bases). V was pared by 5 bases and J by 4 bases, with 11 bases between. Germline V gene lookup returns CDR1 MNHEY and CDR2 SMNVEV (reference sequence). This CDR3 has 13 amino acids. CDR3 protein: CASSPQGRTEAFF. Written as DNA, the CDR3 is TGTGCCAGCAGTCCCCAGGGGCGCACTGAAGCTTTCTTT.

This clonotype was observed many times. The chain is built from TRBV6-2 or TRBV6-3 and TRBJ1-5; 7 nucleotides line up with TRBD1. Germline V lookup: CDR1 MNHEY, CDR2 SVGEGT. V was pared by 2 bases and J by 3 bases, with 1 base of the junction left unmatched. The CDR3 spans 14 residues. The CDR3 DNA is TGTGCCAGCAGTTACGACAGGGCCAATCAGCCCCAGCATTTT. Encoded protein: CASSYDRANQPQHF.

The chain combines TRBV5-1 with TRBJ1-1; weak D call: TRBD1 (5 bases). CDR3 length equals 18 residues. V lost 4 bases and J lost 4, with 26 bases in between. CDR1 is SGHRS and CDR2 is YFSETQ in the germline V gene. CDR3 bases: TGCGCCAGCAGCCCGAGCGGGGCGGAAGTTATTTGGGGCACTGAAGCTTTCTTT. Its translation: CASSPSGAEVIWGTEAFF. Full variable domain (rest looked up from reference TRBV5-1 and TRBJ1-1): KAGVTQTPRYLIKTRGQQVTLSCSPISGHRSVSWYQQTPGQGLQFLFEYFSETQRNKGNFPGRFSGRQFSNSRSEMNVSTLELGDSALYLCASSPSGAEVIWGTEAFFGQGTRLTVV.

This clonotype was found many times. The genes are TRBV30 and TRBJ1-1; unclear D gene. CDR3 length: 14 residues. In germline, CDR1 is GTSNPN, CDR2 SVGIG (reference sequence). Trimming shortened V by 5 bases and J by 1 base, and 14 bases separated the two germline ends. The CDR3 protein is CAWCFGEANTEAFF. The CDR3 DNA sequence: TGTGCCTGGTGCTTTGGGGAAGCGAACACTGAAGCTTTCTTT.

This clonotype was observed at least ten times. This chain links TRBV28 with TRBJ2-6; the D call may be TRBD1 or TRBD2 (6 bases each). The CDR3 has 16 amino acids. Germline V lookup: CDR1 MDHEN, CDR2 SYDVKM. The germline V and J ends were trimmed by 1 base and 3 bases, with 10 bases remaining between them. Written as DNA, the CDR3 is TGTGCCAGCAGTTTATCCGGGGGCGGTGGGGCCAACGTCCTGACTTTC. It encodes CASSLSGGGGANVLTF.

CDR3 coding DNA: TGTGCCAGCAGTGAAGCCGGGGGCCATGACTACACCTTC. Protein sequence: CASSEAGGHDYTF. V and J are TRBV6-1 and TRBJ1-2; a weak D match, TRBD1 (6 bases). Trimming pared 0 bases from V and 10 bases from J, leaving 12 bases between. Germline values: CDR1 MNHNS, CDR2 SASEGT. The CDR3 length is 13 residues.

This sequence joins TRBV27 and TRBJ2-1, with D unresolved. The CDR3 loop spans 13 amino acids. Germline loops: CDR1 MNHEY, CDR2 SMNVEV (reference sequence). The ends were cut back, 2 bases at V and 4 bases at J, with 6 bases in the middle. CDR3 in DNA: TGTGCCAGCAGTTTACAAGGGTACAATGAGCAGTTCTTC. Translating it yields CASSLQGYNEQFF.

This clonotype has ten or more counts. The chain has TRBV5-6 and TRBJ1-4; no firm D call. CDR1 SGHDT and CDR2 YYEEEE come from the germline V gene. The CDR3 is made up of 13 amino acids. V dropped 3 bases and J dropped 7 bases, with 10 bases sitting between them. The CDR3 nucleotides are TGTGCCAGCAGCTACTATATCACTGAAAAACTGTTTTTT. It encodes CASSYYITEKLFF.

This clonotype was counted many times. The CDR3 region has the DNA TGCAGTGCTTCTACAGGGTTATCAGATACGCAGTATTTT. Protein: CSASTGLSDTQYF. The V and J genes are TRBV20-1 and TRBJ2-3; TRBD1 is a possible D gene (6 bases). Trimming stripped 5 bases from V and 4 bases from J, with 13 bases between. CDR1 and CDR2 (germline): DFQATT, SNEGSKA (reference sequence). The length of the CDR3 is 13 residues.

The gene calls are TRBV6-5 and TRBJ2-1, with TRBD2 matching over 8 bases. The V gene end was trimmed by 0 bases and the J gene end by 7 bases; junction bases not matched to a gene: 8. The germline V gene has CDR1 MNHEY and CDR2 SVGAGI. This CDR3 is 16 amino acids long. Here the CDR3 DNA reads TGTGCCAGCAGTTACTCGACTAGCGCGAAGGAGAATGAGCAGTTCTTC. Amino acids: CASSYSTSAKENEQFF.

This clonotype was observed at least ten times. The genes are TRBV7-2 and TRBJ2-1; D ambiguous. CDR1 is SGHTA, CDR2 FQGNSA, per germline. Trimming took off 1 base at V and 8 bases at J, with 9 bases between the two ends. This CDR3 spans 13 amino acids. CDR3 DNA sequence: TGTGCCAGCAGCTTAGTAGGTTATGATGAGCAGTTCTTC. Translation gives CASSLVGYDEQFF. Filled out from reference TRBV7-2 and TRBJ2-1, the complete variable domain reads GAGVSQSPSNKVTEKGKDVELRCDPISGHTALYWYRQSLGQGLEFLIYFQGNSAPDKSGLPSDRFSAERTGGSVSTLTIQRTQQEDSAVYLCASSLVGYDEQFFGPGTRLTVL.

This chain joins TRBV20-1 and TRBJ1-1; a possible D gene is TRBD1 (6 bases). Germline CDR1 and CDR2: DFQATT and SNEGSKA (reference sequence). The length of the CDR3 is 12 residues. The CDR3 spells CSALRGNTEAFF. The CDR3 coding sequence is TGCAGCGCCCTCAGGGGGAACACTGAAGCTTTCTTT.

The genes are TRBV28 and TRBJ2-1; 11 nucleotides match TRBD2. V shed 3 bases and J 6 bases; nucleotides not matched to a gene: 4. This CDR3 has 15 residues. Germline assignment: CDR1 MDHEN and CDR2 SYDVKM. This CDR3 is CASSFASGGSNEQFF. The CDR3 DNA is TGTGCCAGCAGTTTTGCTAGCGGGGGGTCCAATGAGCAGTTCTTC. Variable domain in full (rest from reference TRBV28 and TRBJ2-1): DVKVTQSSRYLVKRTGEKVFLECVQDMDHENMFWYRQDPGLGLRLIYFSYDVKMKEKGDIPEGYSVSREKKERFSLILESASTNQTSMYLCASSFASGGSNEQFFGPGTRLTVL.

The chain combines TRBV4-3 with TRBJ2-3; D gene uncertain. CDR1 and CDR2 (germline): LGHNA, YSLEER. The V end was cut by 3 bases, the J end by 4 bases, with 11 bases between. The CDR3 is 14 residues long. CDR3 DNA: TGCGCCAGCAGCCACGTGGACCGTGCAGATACGCAGTATTTT. It specifies CASSHVDRADTQYF.